The 7 T cell receptor beta chains below were found in one sample sequenced in a study of human T cells and chemical hapten exposure. Time point denoted: healthy volunteer bleed at 2 weeks. Blood, whole and unfractionated, served as the source for total RNA extraction. TCRdb re-derived calls from the RACE reads in MiXCR, one entry per CDR3 protein. This sample has approximately 97,000 distinct CDR3 sequences, with approximately 8.2% found just once. Sequencing was performed on whole blood. These receptors were taken from a female donor in good health. Some clones in this sample may be carry-over from other donors' samples.

This clonotype was recorded many times. This rearrangement joins TRBV3-1 to TRBJ2-1; no clear D. The CDR3 consists of 16 residues. Germline V lookup: CDR1 LGHDT, CDR2 YNNKEL (reference sequence). V was pared by 0 bases and J by 0 bases, with 9 bases between. CDR3 in DNA: TGTGCCAGCAGCCAAGAAGTCAGGAGCTCCTACAATGAGCAGTTCTTC. Translation gives CASSQEVRSSYNEQFF.

V and J are TRBV7-9 and TRBJ2-5; the match to TRBD2 covers 7 bases. CDR3 size: 17 residues. Trimming removed 5 bases from V and 4 bases from J; junction bases left unmatched: 16. The germline gives CDR1 SEHNR, CDR2 FQNEAQ (reference sequence). The CDR3 DNA follows: TGTGCCAGCAGCCCCCGAGCGGGACCAATCAGCACAGAGACCCAGTACTTC. Amino acid sequence: CASSPRAGPISTETQYF.

V is TRBV12-3 or TRBV12-4 and J is TRBJ1-4; 7 nucleotides line up with TRBD1. With 7 bases clipped from V and 3 bases from J, the junction kept 8 bases outside the gene matches. The CDR3 totals 15 residues. This CDR3 reads CASTRDRSANEKLFF. The CDR3 nucleotides read TGTGCCAGCACCAGGGACAGATCGGCTAATGAAAAACTGTTTTTT.

This clonotype was seen a few times. One end of the junction fails to match germline, which may point to a read error. The chain has TRBV4-1 and TRBJ1-2, with TRBD1 matching 9 bases. Per germline, CDR1 MGHRA and CDR2 YSYEKL. This CDR3 has 16 residues. In DNA form, the CDR3 reads TGCGCCAGCAGCCAAGTAATCGGGGACAGGGCTTGGAATGGCTCCTTC. Protein: CASSQVIGDRAWNGSF.

This clonotype was observed at least ten times. The CDR3 coding sequence is TGTGCCAGCAGCTTTGGGACAGCGGGAAACACCATATATTTT. Translation: CASSFGTAGNTIYF. V is TRBV7-9 and J is TRBJ1-3, with TRBD1 matching over 7 bases. The CDR3 sequence is 14 residues long. CDR1 is SEHNR and CDR2 is FQNEAQ in the germline V gene (reference sequence). V shed 3 bases and J 4 bases; nucleotides not matched to a gene: 3.

In this sample, this clonotype turned up many times. V usage is TRBV9 and J usage is TRBJ2-3, with a weak D call TRBD1 (5 bases). V gave up 6 bases and J gave up 6 bases, with 17 bases separating them. This CDR3 region has 14 residues. Germline V gives CDR1 SGDLS, CDR2 YYNGEE. CDR3 nucleotide sequence: TGTGCCAGCAACCGCCGAATATCAGGGGATACGCAGTATTTT. This gives the protein CASNRRISGDTQYF.

Comments on this clonotype: A junction end diverges from the germline sequence, so it may reflect a read error. Here the CDR3 reads CASSRTSTDTQYF. The DNA for the CDR3 is TGTGCCAGCAGTCGAACTAGCACGGATACGCAGTATTTT. J is TRBJ2-3 and V is TRBV4-2, with D tentatively TRBD2 (6 bases). The CDR3 covers 13 residues. Germline CDR1 LGHNA, CDR2 YNFKEQ.